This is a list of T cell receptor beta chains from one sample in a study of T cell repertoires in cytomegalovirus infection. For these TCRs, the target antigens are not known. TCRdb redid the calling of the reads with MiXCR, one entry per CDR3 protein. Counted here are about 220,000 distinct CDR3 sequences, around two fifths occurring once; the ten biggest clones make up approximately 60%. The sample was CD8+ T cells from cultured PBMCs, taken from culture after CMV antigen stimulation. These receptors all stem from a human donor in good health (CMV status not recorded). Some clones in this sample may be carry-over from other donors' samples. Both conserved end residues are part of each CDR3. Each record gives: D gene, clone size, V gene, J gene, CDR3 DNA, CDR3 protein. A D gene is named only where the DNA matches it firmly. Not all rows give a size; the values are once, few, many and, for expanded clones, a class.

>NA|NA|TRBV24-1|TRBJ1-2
TGTGCCACCAGTGACAGCCGCTATGGCTACACCTTC
CATSDSRYGYTF
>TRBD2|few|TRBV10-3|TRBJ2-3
TGTGCCATCAGTGAGCCTTTAGCGGGCGGAGGGTCAGATACGCAGTATTTT
CAISEPLAGGGSDTQYF
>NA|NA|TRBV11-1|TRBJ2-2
TGTGCCAGCAGCCCCGGGTCAGGGGACGCCGGGGAGCTGTTTTTT
CASSPGSGDAGELFF
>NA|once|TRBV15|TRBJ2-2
TGTGCCACCAGCAGAGATACGGGGTTGGGCACCGGGGAGCTGTTTTTT
CATSRDTGLGTGELFF
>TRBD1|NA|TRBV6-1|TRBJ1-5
TGTGCCAGCAGTACCCGACAGGGTGGCAATCAGCCCCAGCATTTT
CASSTRQGGNQPQHF
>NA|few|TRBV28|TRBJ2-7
TGTGCCAGCATGACAGTTTTCGTCCCGATATACGAGCAGTACTTC
CASMTVFVPIYEQYF
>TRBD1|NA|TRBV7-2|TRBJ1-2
TGTGCCAGCAGCTTCGGACAGGGGGAGTATGGCTACACCTTC
CASSFGQGEYGYTF
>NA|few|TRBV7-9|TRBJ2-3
TGTGCCAGCAGCAGGGAATCGGGGGAATCAGATACGCAGTATTTT
CASSRESGESDTQYF
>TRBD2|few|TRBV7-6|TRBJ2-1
TGTGCCAGCAGCCAGAGGGCGGGAGGATTCCCTGAGCAGTTCTTC
CASSQRAGGFPEQFF
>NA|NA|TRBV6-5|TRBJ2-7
TGTGCCAGCAGTTACCAGCTCGGGGAGCAGTACTTC
CASSYQLGEQYF
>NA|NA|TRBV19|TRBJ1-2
TGTGCCAGTAGCCCTCGGGGGAATGGCTACACCTTC
CASSPRGNGYTF
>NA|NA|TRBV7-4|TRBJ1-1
TGTGCCAGCAGCCCCACGACAGGTCCAAATATTTTCGCTGAAGCTTTCTTT
CASSPTTGPNIFAEAFF
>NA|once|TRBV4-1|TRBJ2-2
TGCGCCAGCAGCCAAGAAGGGAACACGAACACCGGGGAGCTGTTTTTT
CASSQEGNTNTGELFF
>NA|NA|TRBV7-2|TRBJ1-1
TGTGCCTGCCGGGCCTTTCCAACTAACACTGAAGCTTTCTTT
CACRAFPTNTEAFF
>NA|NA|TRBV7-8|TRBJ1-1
TGTGCCAGCAGCGCACAGGGCCTGAACACTGAAGCTTTCTTT
CASSAQGLNTEAFF
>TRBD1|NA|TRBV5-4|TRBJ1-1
TGTGCCACTACAGGGGCCACTGAAGCTTTCTTT
CATTGATEAFF
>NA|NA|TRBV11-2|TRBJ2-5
TGTGCCAGCGAGGAAGAGACCCAGTACTTC
CASEEETQYF
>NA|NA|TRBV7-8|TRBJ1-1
TGTGCCAGCAGCTTAAGGCCGGATGAAGCTTTCTTT
CASSLRPDEAFF
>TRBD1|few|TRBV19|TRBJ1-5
TGTGCCAGTACCCCCGACAGGGGGCTAAGTCAGCCCCAGCATTTT
CASTPDRGLSQPQHF
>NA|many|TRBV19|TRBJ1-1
TGTGCCAGTAGCGGGGGAAACACTGAAGCTTTCTTT
CASSGGNTEAFF
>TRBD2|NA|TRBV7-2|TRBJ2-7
TGTGCCAGCAGCTTAGCGGCGGGGGGTAACCCCTACGAGAAGTACTTC
CASSLAAGGNPYEKYF
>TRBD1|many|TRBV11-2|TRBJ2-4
TGTGCCAGCAGCTCCTACCGGGACAGGGGGCTTCGGGAAAACATTCAGTACTTC
CASSSYRDRGLRENIQYF
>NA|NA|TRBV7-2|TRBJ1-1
TGTGCCAGCAGCTCAAGTTTAACTGAAGCTTTCTTT
CASSSSLTEAFF
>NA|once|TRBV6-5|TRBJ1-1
TGTGCCAGCAGTTATCTGGGAGACACTGAAGCTTTCTTT
CASSYLGDTEAFF
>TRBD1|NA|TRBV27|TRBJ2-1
TGTGCCAGCAGTAGGGACAGGGACTCCTACAATGAGCAGTTCTTC
CASSRDRDSYNEQFF
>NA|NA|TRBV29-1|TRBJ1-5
TGCAGCGTTGATTCGGGGTACAATCAGCCCCAGCATTTT
CSVDSGYNQPQHF
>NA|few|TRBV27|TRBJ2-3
TGCCCAAGAGGGGACGGGATATTTGGCACAGATACGCAGTATTTT
CPRGDGIFGTDTQYF
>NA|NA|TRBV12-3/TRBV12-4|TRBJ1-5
TGTGCCAGCAGTTTCGGGGGGGCTGGAAATCAGCCCCAGCATTTT
CASSFGGAGNQPQHF
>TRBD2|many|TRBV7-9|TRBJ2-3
TGTGCCAGCAGCTCAAGACTAGCGGGAGAGCACACAGATACGCAGTATTTT
CASSSRLAGEHTDTQYF
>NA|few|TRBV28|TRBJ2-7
TGTGCCAGCAGTTTATCCTCGCTCGAGCAGTACTTC
CASSLSSLEQYF
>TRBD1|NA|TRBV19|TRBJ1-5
TGTGCCAGTAGTATCCGGACAGGGAGGAGGCCCCAGCATTTT
CASSIRTGRRPQHF
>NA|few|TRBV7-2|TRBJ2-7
TGTGCCAGCAGCTTAGAAGTCTATGACGGACCCGGGTCCTACGAGCAGTACTTC
CASSLEVYDGPGSYEQYF
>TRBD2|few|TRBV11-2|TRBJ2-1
TGTGCCAGCAGACGACTAGCGGGGCACTCCTACAATGAGCAGTTCTTC
CASRRLAGHSYNEQFF
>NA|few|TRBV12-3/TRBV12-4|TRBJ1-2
TGTGCCAGCAGCCTGACAGCGGGGCCGGGAGGCTACACCTTC
CASSLTAGPGGYTF
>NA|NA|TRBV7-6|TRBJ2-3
TGTGCCAGCAGCCAAGGCGGGTCTCTTAGCACAGATACGCAGTATTTT
CASSQGGSLSTDTQYF
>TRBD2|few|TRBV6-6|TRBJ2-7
TGTGCCAGCAGTTACCCCAGCGGGGGGGCCCACCACGAGCAGTACTTC
CASSYPSGGAHHEQYF
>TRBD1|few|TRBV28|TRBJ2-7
TGTGCCAGCAGAGACAGGGGTGGAGAGCAGTACTTC
CASRDRGGEQYF
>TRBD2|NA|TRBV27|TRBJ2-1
TGTGCCAGCTCCAGGGGAACCTTAACATTGTGGGGACTAGCGGGGGGCAACAATGAGCAGTTCTTC
CASSRGTLTLWGLAGGNNEQFF
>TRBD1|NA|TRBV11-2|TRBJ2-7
TGTGCCAGCAGCTTAGTTGGATTTGGAGACGGGACAGGGGGCTGGAACGAGCAGTACTTC
CASSLVGFGDGTGGWNEQYF
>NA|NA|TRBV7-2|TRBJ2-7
TGTGCCAGCAGCTTAGAACTAGCCCCAACCTACGAGCAGTACTTC
CASSLELAPTYEQYF
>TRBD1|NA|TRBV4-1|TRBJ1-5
TGCGCCAGCAGCCCCCGGACAGGTAGCAATCAGCCCCAGCATTTT
CASSPRTGSNQPQHF